A selection of T cell receptor beta chains follows, all from one sample in a study of shared clonotypes between healthy human individuals. Only in-frame clones appear in the TCRdb table, and some are missing; sequencing was by immunoSEQ multiplex PCR. The sample includes about 2 million clones, roughly 95% of them seen just once. The specimen sequenced was naive CD8+ T cells sorted from blood. These receptors were collected from a man younger than 35 in good health. Both conserved end residues are part of each CDR3. The D gene is left open where the match is weak. For some rows the clone size is stated as once, few or many, or as a class when expanded; others skip it.

J gene: TRBJ1-1; D gene: NA; V gene: TRBV7-2; clone size: NA; CDR3 protein: CASSLVLGSPEAFF; CDR3 DNA: TGTGCCAGCAGCTTAGTGTTGGGTTCGCCTGAAGCTTTCTTT
J gene: TRBJ2-2; D gene: NA; V gene: TRBV6-5; clone size: once; CDR3 protein: CATTLTGELFF; CDR3 DNA: TGTGCCACCACATTAACCGGGGAGCTGTTTTTT
J gene: TRBJ1-1; D gene: NA; V gene: TRBV6-6; clone size: few; CDR3 protein: CATHGGMNTEAFF; CDR3 DNA: TGTGCCACCCACGGCGGCATGAACACTGAAGCTTTCTTT
J gene: TRBJ2-1; D gene: NA; V gene: TRBV9; clone size: NA; CDR3 protein: CASSAPGGYNEQFF; CDR3 DNA: TGTGCCAGCAGCGCCCCGGGCGGTTACAATGAGCAGTTCTTC
J gene: TRBJ1-5; D gene: NA; V gene: TRBV21-1; clone size: NA; CDR3 protein: CASSKADRGQRPQHF; CDR3 DNA: TGTGCCAGCAGCAAGGCTGACAGGGGGCAGAGGCCCCAGCATTTT
J gene: TRBJ1-5; D gene: NA; V gene: TRBV11-2; clone size: few; CDR3 protein: CASSLGGGQPQHF; CDR3 DNA: TGTGCCAGCAGCTTAGGGGGGGGTCAGCCCCAGCATTTT
J gene: TRBJ1-4; D gene: TRBD1; V gene: TRBV29-1; clone size: NA; CDR3 protein: CSVLGGPGQGGEKLFF; CDR3 DNA: TGCAGCGTCTTAGGAGGCCCGGGACAGGGAGGGGAAAAACTGTTTTTT
J gene: TRBJ2-7; D gene: TRBD2; V gene: TRBV2; clone size: NA; CDR3 protein: CASSEASGKTYEQYF; CDR3 DNA: TGTGCCAGCAGTGAAGCTAGCGGGAAAACCTACGAGCAGTACTTC
J gene: TRBJ2-3; D gene: NA; V gene: TRBV11-2; clone size: NA; CDR3 protein: CASSLDHGAGEGTDTQYF; CDR3 DNA: TGTGCCAGCAGCTTAGATCATGGGGCAGGGGAGGGTACAGATACGCAGTATTTT
J gene: TRBJ2-7; D gene: TRBD2; V gene: TRBV29-1; clone size: NA; CDR3 protein: CSYQTSGGVEQYF; CDR3 DNA: TGCAGCTATCAAACTAGCGGGGGGGTCGAGCAGTACTTC
J gene: TRBJ1-2; D gene: NA; V gene: TRBV6-5; clone size: NA; CDR3 protein: CASSYDETNYGYTF; CDR3 DNA: TGTGCCAGCAGTTACGACGAAACTAACTATGGCTACACCTTC
J gene: TRBJ1-2; D gene: TRBD1; V gene: TRBV6-1; clone size: NA; CDR3 protein: CASSEGAGTGAHGYTF; CDR3 DNA: TGTGCCAGCAGTGAAGGGGCCGGGACAGGGGCACATGGCTACACCTTC
J gene: TRBJ2-1; D gene: NA; V gene: TRBV6-1; clone size: NA; CDR3 protein: CASSEHMDYNEQFF; CDR3 DNA: TGTGCCAGCAGTGAACACATGGATTACAATGAGCAGTTCTTC
J gene: TRBJ2-2; D gene: NA; V gene: TRBV6-5; clone size: NA; CDR3 protein: CASSYNPQGGELFF; CDR3 DNA: TGTGCCAGCAGTTACAACCCCCAGGGCGGGGAGCTGTTTTTT
J gene: TRBJ2-7; D gene: TRBD1; V gene: TRBV30; clone size: NA; CDR3 protein: CAWKNQQGIPYEQYF; CDR3 DNA: TGTGCCTGGAAAAATCAACAGGGGATCCCCTACGAGCAGTACTTC
J gene: TRBJ2-7; D gene: TRBD1; V gene: TRBV6-5; clone size: once; CDR3 protein: CASSVGQGRNEQYF; CDR3 DNA: TGTGCCAGCAGTGTTGGACAGGGACGGAACGAGCAGTACTTC
J gene: TRBJ2-3; D gene: TRBD1; V gene: TRBV6-5; clone size: once; CDR3 protein: CASRSGQGYTDTQYF; CDR3 DNA: TGTGCCAGCAGATCGGGACAGGGATACACAGATACGCAGTATTTT
J gene: TRBJ2-7; D gene: TRBD1; V gene: TRBV4-1; clone size: NA; CDR3 protein: CASSVTGISEQYF; CDR3 DNA: TGCGCCAGCAGCGTGACAGGGATCAGCGAGCAGTACTTC
J gene: TRBJ2-7; D gene: TRBD2; V gene: TRBV4-2; clone size: NA; CDR3 protein: CASSHLAGSYEQYF; CDR3 DNA: TGTGCCAGCAGCCACCTAGCGGGGTCCTACGAGCAGTACTTC
J gene: TRBJ1-4; D gene: TRBD1; V gene: TRBV9; clone size: NA; CDR3 protein: CASSPGGQGDEKLFF; CDR3 DNA: TGTGCCAGCAGCCCGGGGGGCCAGGGGGATGAAAAACTGTTTTTT
J gene: TRBJ2-1; D gene: NA; V gene: TRBV4-3; clone size: NA; CDR3 protein: CASSQDGEDDEQFF; CDR3 DNA: TGCGCCAGCAGCCAAGATGGAGAAGACGATGAGCAGTTCTTC
J gene: TRBJ2-5; D gene: TRBD2; V gene: TRBV28; clone size: NA; CDR3 protein: CASSFTRLAGGPGETQYF; CDR3 DNA: TGTGCCAGCAGCTTTACCCGACTAGCGGGGGGGCCGGGAGAGACCCAGTACTTC
J gene: TRBJ2-7; D gene: TRBD1; V gene: TRBV27; clone size: once; CDR3 protein: CASSITGGGFYEQYF; CDR3 DNA: TGTGCCAGCAGTATTACAGGGGGCGGATTTTACGAGCAGTACTTC
J gene: TRBJ2-2; D gene: NA; V gene: TRBV4-1; clone size: NA; CDR3 protein: CASSQEKGLGDSGELFF; CDR3 DNA: TGCGCCAGCAGCCAAGAAAAAGGCTTGGGGGATAGCGGGGAGCTGTTTTTT
J gene: TRBJ2-2; D gene: NA; V gene: TRBV7-9; clone size: NA; CDR3 protein: CASSLLMSGNTGELFF; CDR3 DNA: TGTGCCAGCAGCCTACTCATGTCGGGGAACACCGGGGAGCTGTTTTTT
J gene: TRBJ2-1; D gene: TRBD2; V gene: TRBV29-1; clone size: NA; CDR3 protein: CSVWGGRDDNEQFF; CDR3 DNA: TGCAGCGTTTGGGGAGGGAGGGACGACAATGAGCAGTTCTTC
J gene: TRBJ1-1; D gene: NA; V gene: TRBV6-5; clone size: NA; CDR3 protein: CASSLDADVGEAFF; CDR3 DNA: TGTGCCAGCAGTTTGGACGCAGACGTCGGTGAAGCTTTCTTT
J gene: TRBJ2-2; D gene: NA; V gene: TRBV7-6; clone size: once; CDR3 protein: CASSPQGTSGELFF; CDR3 DNA: TGTGCCAGCAGCCCCCAGGGGACGTCCGGGGAGCTGTTTTTT
J gene: TRBJ1-1; D gene: TRBD1; V gene: TRBV28; clone size: NA; CDR3 protein: CASSFTGGNTEAFF; CDR3 DNA: TGTGCCAGCAGTTTTACAGGGGGGAACACTGAAGCTTTCTTT
J gene: TRBJ2-3; D gene: TRBD2; V gene: TRBV4-1; clone size: once; CDR3 protein: CASSLTSGGHTDTQYF; CDR3 DNA: TGCGCCAGCAGCCTGACTAGCGGGGGGCACACAGATACGCAGTATTTT
J gene: TRBJ2-2; D gene: NA; V gene: TRBV9; clone size: NA; CDR3 protein: CASSVGVGGTTGELFF; CDR3 DNA: TGTGCCAGCAGCGTAGGGGTTGGTGGGACCACCGGGGAGCTGTTTTTT
J gene: TRBJ1-1; D gene: NA; V gene: TRBV2; clone size: NA; CDR3 protein: CASSEGSENTEAFF; CDR3 DNA: TGTGCCAGCAGTGAAGGGTCCGAGAACACTGAAGCTTTCTTT
J gene: TRBJ2-5; D gene: TRBD2; V gene: TRBV6-5; clone size: NA; CDR3 protein: CASSRMTSGVETQYF; CDR3 DNA: TGTGCCAGCAGCCGAATGACTAGCGGGGTTGAGACCCAGTACTTC
J gene: TRBJ2-2; D gene: NA; V gene: TRBV5-4; clone size: NA; CDR3 protein: CASSLWVAGELFF; CDR3 DNA: TGTGCCAGCAGCTTATGGGTCGCCGGGGAGCTGTTTTTT
J gene: TRBJ1-2; D gene: NA; V gene: TRBV27; clone size: NA; CDR3 protein: CASSLDGLYGYTF; CDR3 DNA: TGTGCCAGCAGTTTAGACGGCCTCTATGGCTACACCTTC
J gene: TRBJ2-7; D gene: NA; V gene: TRBV4-1; clone size: NA; CDR3 protein: CASSQSTGPSYEQYF; CDR3 DNA: TGCGCCAGCAGCCAATCTACAGGACCCTCCTACGAGCAGTACTTC
J gene: TRBJ1-5; D gene: TRBD1; V gene: TRBV7-9; clone size: NA; CDR3 protein: CASRSLRDREGASNQPQHF; CDR3 DNA: TGTGCCAGCAGATCACTCCGGGACAGGGAAGGGGCGAGCAATCAGCCCCAGCATTTT
J gene: TRBJ1-2; D gene: NA; V gene: TRBV7-8; clone size: NA; CDR3 protein: CASSPHGVPNYGYTF; CDR3 DNA: TGTGCCAGCAGCCCCCACGGGGTGCCTAACTATGGCTACACCTTC
J gene: TRBJ2-3; D gene: TRBD2; V gene: TRBV9; clone size: NA; CDR3 protein: CASSSAGTRSTDTQYF; CDR3 DNA: TGTGCCAGCAGCTCGGCCGGGACTAGAAGCACAGATACGCAGTATTTT
J gene: TRBJ2-7; D gene: TRBD2; V gene: TRBV12-5; clone size: NA; CDR3 protein: CASGPGGGITSQYF; CDR3 DNA: TGTGCTAGTGGCCCCGGGGGGGGGATTACGTCGCAGTACTTC
J gene: TRBJ2-1; D gene: TRBD2; V gene: TRBV25-1; clone size: NA; CDR3 protein: CASSKAGIYNEQFF; CDR3 DNA: TGTGCCAGCAGTAAAGCGGGAATTTACAATGAGCAGTTCTTC
J gene: TRBJ1-6; D gene: NA; V gene: TRBV4-1; clone size: NA; CDR3 protein: CASSLEGPNPLHF; CDR3 DNA: TGCGCCAGCAGCCTGGAAGGGCCCAACCCCCTCCACTTT
J gene: TRBJ2-1; D gene: NA; V gene: TRBV5-4; clone size: NA; CDR3 protein: CASSFIDSSYNEQFF; CDR3 DNA: TGTGCCAGCAGCTTTATAGACAGCTCCTACAATGAGCAGTTCTTC
J gene: TRBJ2-4; D gene: TRBD1; V gene: TRBV11-3; clone size: NA; CDR3 protein: CASSLGQGAKNIQYF; CDR3 DNA: TGTGCCAGCAGCCTCGGACAGGGAGCCAAAAACATTCAGTACTTC
J gene: TRBJ2-1; D gene: NA; V gene: TRBV14; clone size: NA; CDR3 protein: CASSMWGGLYNEQFF; CDR3 DNA: TGTGCCAGCAGTATGTGGGGGGGCCTCTACAATGAGCAGTTCTTC
J gene: TRBJ2-7; D gene: TRBD2; V gene: TRBV7-2; clone size: NA; CDR3 protein: CASGVLAVKDPVEQYF; CDR3 DNA: TGTGCCAGCGGAGTACTAGCGGTGAAAGATCCGGTCGAGCAGTACTTC
J gene: TRBJ1-1; D gene: TRBD1; V gene: TRBV5-1; clone size: NA; CDR3 protein: CASSSDRETNTEAFF; CDR3 DNA: TGCGCCAGCAGCTCGGACAGGGAGACGAACACTGAAGCTTTCTTT
J gene: TRBJ1-1; D gene: NA; V gene: TRBV25-1; clone size: NA; CDR3 protein: CASSAPHGVEAFF; CDR3 DNA: TGTGCCAGCAGTGCACCCCACGGTGTTGAAGCTTTCTTT
J gene: TRBJ1-1; D gene: NA; V gene: TRBV2; clone size: NA; CDR3 protein: CASSDWSRMNTEAFF; CDR3 DNA: TGTGCCAGCAGTGACTGGTCGAGAATGAACACTGAAGCTTTCTTT